These T cell receptor beta chains were read from a single sample in a study of cytomegalovirus exposure and HLA in healthy donors. TCRdb keeps only in-frame clones here, not all; method: immunoSEQ multiplex PCR. The sample holds roughly 190,000 clones, about four fifths seen once. The sequencing sample was made of PBMCs. The receptors originated from a man aged 30 to 45 in good health and CMV-seropositive. Each CDR3 is given with its conserved first and last residue. D genes are given only for firm matches. A clone size is listed for some rows: how often the clone was seen (once, few, many), or a class if it is expanded.

V gene,clone size,CDR3 length,D gene,J gene,CDR3 protein,CDR3 DNA
TRBV28,.,14,.,TRBJ1-5,CASSATGSNQPQHF,TGTGCCAGCAGTGCAACAGGAAGCAATCAGCCCCAGCATTTT
TRBV18,.,13,.,TRBJ2-5,CASSPPGQETQYF,TGTGCCAGCTCACCTCCGGGACAAGAGACCCAGTACTTC
TRBV6-5,.,13,.,TRBJ2-7,CASRQISGYEQYF,TGTGCCAGCAGACAGATAAGCGGGTACGAGCAGTACTTC
TRBV6-6,.,14,.,TRBJ2-5,CASSYSTGTETQYF,TGTGCCAGCAGTTACTCAACAGGGACGGAGACCCAGTACTTC
TRBV20-1,.,11,.,TRBJ2-7,CSASPGLPQYF,TGCAGTGCTAGCCCCGGACTCCCTCAGTACTTC
TRBV2,once,12,.,TRBJ1-2,CASTRESYGYTF,TGTGCCAGCACGAGGGAGAGCTATGGCTACACCTTC
TRBV7-6,.,19,TRBD1,TRBJ1-2,CASSSRGGHMTGGDRGYTF,TGTGCCAGCAGCTCTCGAGGCGGACATATGACAGGGGGTGATCGTGGCTACACCTTC
TRBV6-5,.,15,.,TRBJ2-1,CASRAQGGTHNEQFF,TGTGCCAGCAGAGCGCAGGGAGGGACACACAATGAGCAGTTCTTC
TRBV6-5,.,13,.,TRBJ1-1,CASSYSGRLEAFF,TGTGCCAGCAGTTACTCAGGGAGGCTAGAAGCTTTCTTT
TRBV19,.,15,.,TRBJ1-5,CASSIFVGESQPQHF,TGTGCCAGTAGTATATTCGTCGGAGAATCACAGCCCCAGCATTTT
TRBV6-5,.,15,.,TRBJ2-5,CASSPSHPLKETQYF,TGTGCCAGCAGTCCAAGCCATCCGTTAAAAGAGACCCAGTACTTC
TRBV6-5,.,15,.,TRBJ1-2,CASSYSVQGGYGYTF,TGTGCCAGCAGTTACTCGGTACAGGGCGGCTATGGCTACACCTTC
TRBV7-9,.,16,TRBD1,TRBJ1-5,CASSRTTGSIYQPQHF,TGTGCCAGCAGCCGAACGACAGGGAGTATTTATCAGCCCCAGCATTTT
TRBV7-2,.,14,TRBD1,TRBJ2-7,CASSRGQLPYEQYF,TGTGCCAGCAGCCGGGGACAGCTACCCTACGAGCAGTACTTC
TRBV6-5,once,15,.,TRBJ2-2,CASTRRQSNTGELFF,TGTGCCAGCACTCGCCGACAGAGCAACACCGGGGAGCTGTTTTTT
TRBV27,few,12,.,TRBJ1-2,CASTRQFYGYTF,TGTGCCAGCACCCGACAGTTCTATGGCTACACCTTC
TRBV9,.,17,TRBD2,TRBJ2-1,CASSVATGLAGSYEQFF,TGTGCCAGCAGCGTAGCTACGGGACTAGCGGGAAGCTATGAGCAGTTCTTC
TRBV5-1,once,14,.,TRBJ2-5,CASSLEPGQETQYF,TGCGCCAGCAGCTTGGAACCGGGCCAAGAGACCCAGTACTTC
TRBV27,.,18,.,TRBJ2-7,CASSRKVNQDLPTYEQYF,TGTGCCAGCAGCCGTAAGGTGAATCAGGACTTGCCTACCTACGAGCAGTACTTC
TRBV7-9,.,15,.,TRBJ1-5,CASSHDRFSNQPQHF,TGTGCCAGCAGCCACGACAGGTTTAGCAATCAGCCCCAGCATTTT
TRBV11-2,.,14,.,TRBJ2-7,CASRNPGRTGEQYF,TGTGCCAGCAGAAACCCGGGCCGAACGGGGGAGCAGTACTTC
TRBV9,.,15,.,TRBJ2-1,CASSVAQASYNEQFF,TGTGCCAGCAGCGTCGCACAGGCGTCCTACAATGAGCAGTTCTTC
TRBV19,.,15,.,TRBJ2-7,CASSRPQGSTNEQYF,TGTGCCAGTAGTAGACCGCAGGGTTCTACCAACGAGCAGTACTTC
TRBV7-9,once,13,.,TRBJ2-7,CASSFDLVYEQYF,TGTGCCAGCAGCTTTGATCTAGTTTACGAGCAGTACTTC
TRBV28,.,14,.,TRBJ1-6,CASSFEQGYSPLHF,TGTGCCAGCAGTTTTGAACAGGGCTATTCACCCCTCCACTTT
TRBV19,.,15,.,TRBJ2-7,CASIGSGHGVYEQYF,TGTGCCAGTATTGGGTCTGGCCACGGGGTCTACGAGCAGTACTTC
TRBV29-1,.,14,TRBD1,TRBJ1-2,CSVDGQGDLYGYTF,TGCAGCGTTGACGGCCAGGGGGATCTCTATGGCTACACCTTC
TRBV5-5,.,14,.,TRBJ1-1,CASSNLQGSLGAFF,TGTGCCAGCAGCAACCTCCAGGGTTCCCTCGGGGCTTTCTTT
TRBV27,.,18,TRBD1,TRBJ2-6,CASSASGTVFSGANVLTF,TGTGCCAGCAGTGCCTCCGGGACAGTGTTCTCTGGGGCCAACGTCCTGACTTTC
TRBV11-3,.,18,TRBD2,TRBJ2-1,CASSLDRRTSGAYNEQFF,TGTGCCAGCAGCTTAGATCGAAGAACTAGCGGGGCATACAATGAGCAGTTCTTC
TRBV6-1,.,14,TRBD2,TRBJ2-4,CASSERGGLNIQYF,TGTGCCAGCAGTGAACGGGGGGGGCTAAACATTCAGTACTTC